These 19 T cell receptor beta chains were sequenced from one sample in a study of cytomegalovirus exposure and HLA in healthy donors. Researchers ran the PCR with 60 Vbeta and 13 Jbeta primers. Some clones are missing from TCRdb's copy, which holds only in-frame ones; the method was immunoSEQ multiplex PCR. This table has more than 100,000 clones, roughly 76% appearing once. Sequenced input: PBMCs. The source of these receptors is a man aged 25-45 years in good health and CMV-seronegative.

This clone was recorded only once. The rearrangement uses TRBV5-6 and TRBJ2-7; D uncertain. Per the germline V gene, CDR1 is SGHDT and CDR2 is YYEEEE. The CDR3 covers 13 residues. Deletions cut 0 bases from V and 1 base from J, with 5 bases between. The CDR3 reads CASSLAPSYEQYF. The CDR3 DNA sequence: TGTGCCAGCAGCTTGGCTCCGTCCTACGAGCAGTACTTC.

The chain combines TRBV19 with TRBJ1-1, with 7 bases lining up with TRBD1. The length of the CDR3 is 13 residues. The ends lost 9 bases at V and 1 base at J; junction bases unmatched: 5. Germline V gene data show CDR1 as LNHDA and CDR2 as SQIVND (reference sequence). CDR3 coding DNA: TGTGCCAGCGCGGACAGGCCGAACACTGAAGCTTTCTTT. This translates into CASADRPNTEAFF.

The chain combines TRBV18 with TRBJ2-3; 10 positions agree with TRBD1. The trim removed 5 bases at V and 4 bases at J, leaving 12 bases unmatched. The CDR3 contains 17 residues. Germline-derived CDR1 and CDR2 are KGHSH and LQKENI. As DNA, the CDR3 is TGTGCCAGCTCAGTACCGAAGACAGGGGGCAACGCAGATACGCAGTATTTT. Residues: CASSVPKTGGNADTQYF.

V gene TRBV15 combines with J gene TRBJ1-2; TRBD1 is a possible D gene (5 bases). V dropped 3 bases and J dropped 0 bases, with 8 bases sitting between them. Germline CDR1 reads LNHNV; CDR2 reads YYDKDF (reference sequence). This CDR3 region has 14 residues. The CDR3 here is CATSRQGPNYGYTF. The CDR3 DNA follows: TGTGCCACCAGCAGGCAGGGTCCTAACTATGGCTACACCTTC.

The chain couples TRBV11-3 to TRBJ1-1, with TRBD1 matching over 11 bases. V lost 1 base to trimming and J lost 2 bases; unmatched junction nucleotides: 9. In germline, CDR1 is SGHNT, CDR2 YENEEA. The CDR3 consists of 18 residues. The CDR3 region has the DNA TGTGCCAGCAGCTTAGGGCCGGGGACAGGGGGAGGAAACACTGAAGCTTTCTTT. Its protein product is CASSLGPGTGGGNTEAFF.

This clone was picked up a small number of times. This chain connects TRBV6-1 to TRBJ1-1, with no clear D. CDR1 MNHNS and CDR2 SASEGT come from the germline V gene. Trimming removed 11 bases at V and 4 bases at J, with 17 bases between. CDR3 length: 13 amino acids. CDR3 region: CACRPRGFTEAFF. DNA for the CDR3: TGTGCCTGCCGTCCCCGGGGATTCACTGAAGCTTTCTTT.

The rearrangement links TRBV7-7 to TRBJ2-1, with 10 bases identical to TRBD2. CDR1 and CDR2 from the germline V gene are SSHAT and FNYEAQ (reference sequence). Trimming took 6 bases from V and 5 from J; bases not matched to a gene: 4. This CDR3 spans 14 amino acids. The CDR3 loop reads CASSSAGGNNEQFF. The CDR3, as DNA: TGTGCCAGCAGTTCAGCGGGGGGGAACAATGAGCAGTTCTTC.

This chain uses TRBV5-4 with TRBJ1-4; tentative D call: TRBD1 (6 bases). V gave up 5 bases and J gave up 0 bases, with 14 bases separating them. Germline loops: CDR1 SGHNT, CDR2 YYREEE (reference sequence). The CDR3 length is 16 residues. The CDR3 reads CASSPEGGATNEKLFF. CDR3 nucleotides: TGTGCCAGCAGTCCAGAAGGGGGGGCAACTAATGAAAAACTGTTTTTT.

The CDR3 DNA sequence: TGTGCCAGCAGTTTATCAGTACAGGTGTCTTCCCACGAGCAGTACTTC. It encodes CASSLSVQVSSHEQYF. This sequence joins TRBV27 and TRBJ2-7, with a possible D match to TRBD1 (5 bases). The CDR3 totals 16 residues. V lost 0 bases and J lost 5, with 17 bases in between. Germline V gene lookup returns CDR1 MNHEY and CDR2 SMNVEV (reference sequence).

The chain is built from TRBV5-6 and TRBJ2-7; TRBD1 aligns across 8 bases. The ends lost 3 bases at V and 0 bases at J; junction bases unmatched: 8. This CDR3 is 16 amino acids long. CDR1 SGHDT and CDR2 YYEEEE come from the germline V gene. The CDR3 protein is CASSSRRQGASYEQYF. DNA of the CDR3: TGTGCCAGCAGCTCTCGCCGGCAGGGGGCCTCCTACGAGCAGTACTTC. Variable domain in full (rest from reference TRBV5-6 and TRBJ2-7): DAGVTQSPTHLIKTRGQQVTLRCSPKSGHDTVSWYQQALGQGPQFIFQYYEEEERQRGNFPDRFSGHQFPNYSSELNVNALLLGDSALYLCASSSRRQGASYEQYFGPGTRLTVT.

This clone appeared a few times. The V call is TRBV5-1, the J call TRBJ2-7, with 10 bases fitting TRBD1. Germline V gene sequence: CDR1 SGHRS, CDR2 YFSETQ. Unmatched junction bases numbered 8, after V lost 4 bases and J lost 4 bases. The CDR3 contains 15 residues. CDR3 DNA sequence: TGCGCCAGCAGCGCGACAGGGGGCCCCGAGTACGAGCAGTACTTC. It yields the protein CASSATGGPEYEQYF.

V usage is TRBV4-2 and J usage is TRBJ1-4, with D possibly matching TRBD1 (6 bases). This CDR3 region has 18 residues. The germline V and J ends were trimmed by 0 bases and 0 bases, with 14 bases remaining between them. Germline CDR1 reads LGHNA; CDR2 reads YNFKEQ. This chain's CDR3 is CASSQDPGTPATNEKLFF. CDR3 nucleotides: TGTGCCAGCAGCCAAGACCCCGGGACACCGGCAACTAATGAAAAACTGTTTTTT.

The V gene is TRBV9, the J gene TRBJ2-7; 15 bases fit TRBD2. Germline V lookup: CDR1 SGDLS, CDR2 YYNGEE. This CDR3 has 15 residues. Trimming cost V 4 bases and J 6 bases; bases outside gene matches: 5. DNA of the CDR3: TGTGCCAGCAGCCCCGGGACTAGCGGGGGGTCCGAGCAGTACTTC. Amino acids: CASSPGTSGGSEQYF. Complete variable domain (other parts from reference TRBV9 and TRBJ2-7): DSGVTQTPKHLITATGQRVTLRCSPRSGDLSVYWYQQSLDQGLQFLIQYYNGEERAKGNILERFSAQQFPDLHSELNLSSLELGDSALYFCASSPGTSGGSEQYFGPGTRLTVT.

The chain joins TRBV7-6 to TRBJ2-6; TRBD2 matches 15 bases. Germline trimming cut 6 bases from V and 12 bases from J; bases unmatched to any gene: 9. CDR1 is SGHVS, CDR2 FNYEAQ, per germline. The length of the CDR3 is 16 residues. CDR3 sequence (DNA): TGTGCCAGCAGTCCGGGACTAGCGGGGGGCCCGAGCGTCCTGACTTTC. It translates to CASSPGLAGGPSVLTF.

The V and J genes are TRBV6-5 and TRBJ2-3, with D maybe TRBD2 (5 bases). V lost 8 bases and J 4 bases, leaving 13 bases between the germline ends. CDR3 length: 13 residues. Germline CDR1 MNHEY, CDR2 SVGAGI. The CDR3 DNA sequence: TGTGCCAGCGCGGGCAAAGGGTCAGATACGCAGTATTTT. Protein product: CASAGKGSDTQYF.

The chain links TRBV10-3 to TRBJ1-2; no reliable D call. The CDR3 is 15 residues long. V dropped 7 bases and J dropped 3 bases, with 18 bases sitting between them. Germline V gene lookup returns CDR1 ENHRY and CDR2 SYGVKD. In DNA form, the CDR3 reads TGTGCCATCAAAAACACGACTGCAGAATACTATGGCTACACCTTC. This encodes CAIKNTTAEYYGYTF.

V and J are TRBV28 and TRBJ2-7, with D unclear. Germline V gives CDR1 MDHEN, CDR2 SYDVKM. The CDR3 runs 11 residues. Between the trimmed V and J ends, which lost 8 bases and 3 bases, there was a span of 8 bases. CDR3 protein: CASRGVYEQYF. CDR3 sequence (DNA): TGTGCCAGCCGCGGAGTCTACGAGCAGTACTTC.

As DNA, the CDR3 is TGCGCCAGCAGCTTGTCAGGGGGTAACTATGGCTACACCTTC. The encoded protein is CASSLSGGNYGYTF. The V gene is TRBV5-1, the J gene TRBJ1-2, with 7 bases matching TRBD1. Per germline, CDR1 SGHRS and CDR2 YFSETQ. This CDR3 contains 14 residues. V shed 1 base, J shed 1 base, and the junction held 1 base outside the gene matches.

This clone has just one count. The chain joins TRBV5-1 to TRBJ1-1; D gene ambiguous. Trimming pared 0 bases from V and 7 bases from J, leaving 10 bases between. Germline V gene sequence: CDR1 SGHRS, CDR2 YFSETQ. The CDR3 length is 13 residues. CDR3 in amino acids: CASSLVATGEAFF. The CDR3 DNA reads as TGCGCCAGCAGCTTGGTCGCGACGGGTGAAGCTTTCTTT.